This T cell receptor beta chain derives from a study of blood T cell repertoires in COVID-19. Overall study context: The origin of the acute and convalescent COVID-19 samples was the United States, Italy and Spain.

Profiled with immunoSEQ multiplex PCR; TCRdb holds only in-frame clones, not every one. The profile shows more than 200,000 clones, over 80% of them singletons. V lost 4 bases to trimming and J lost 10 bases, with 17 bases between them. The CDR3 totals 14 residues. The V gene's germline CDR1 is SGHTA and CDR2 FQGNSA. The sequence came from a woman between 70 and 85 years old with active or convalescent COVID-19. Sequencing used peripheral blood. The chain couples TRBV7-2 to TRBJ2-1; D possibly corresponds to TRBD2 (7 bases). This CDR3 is CASSSRRGAGEQFF. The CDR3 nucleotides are TGTGCCAGCAGCTCCCGACGGGGGGCGGGAGAGCAGTTCTTC.